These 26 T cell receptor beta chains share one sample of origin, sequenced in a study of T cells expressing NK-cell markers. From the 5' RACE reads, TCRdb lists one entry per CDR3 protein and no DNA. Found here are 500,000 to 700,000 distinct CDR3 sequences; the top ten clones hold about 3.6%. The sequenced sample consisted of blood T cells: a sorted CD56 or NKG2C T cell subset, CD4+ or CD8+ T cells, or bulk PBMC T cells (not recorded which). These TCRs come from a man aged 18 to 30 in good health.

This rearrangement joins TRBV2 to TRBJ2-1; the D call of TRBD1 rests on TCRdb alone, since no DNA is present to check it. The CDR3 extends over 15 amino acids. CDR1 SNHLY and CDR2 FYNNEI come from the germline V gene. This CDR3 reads CASSEGAGVYNEQFF.

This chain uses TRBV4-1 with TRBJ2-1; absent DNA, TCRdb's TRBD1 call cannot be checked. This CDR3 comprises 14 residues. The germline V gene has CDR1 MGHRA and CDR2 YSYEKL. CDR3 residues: CASSQPGTHNEQFF.

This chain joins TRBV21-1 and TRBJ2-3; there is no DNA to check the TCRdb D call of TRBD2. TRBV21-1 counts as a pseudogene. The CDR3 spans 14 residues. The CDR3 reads CASTPGLRVDTQYF.

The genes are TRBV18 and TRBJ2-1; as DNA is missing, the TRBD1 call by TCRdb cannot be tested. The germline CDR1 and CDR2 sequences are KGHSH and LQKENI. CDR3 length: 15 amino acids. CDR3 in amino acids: CASSPWRAGEGEQFF.

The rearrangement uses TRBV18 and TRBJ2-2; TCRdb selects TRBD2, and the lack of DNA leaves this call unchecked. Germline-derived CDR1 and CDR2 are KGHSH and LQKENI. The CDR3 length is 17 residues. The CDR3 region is CASSPFLRKAHTGELFF.

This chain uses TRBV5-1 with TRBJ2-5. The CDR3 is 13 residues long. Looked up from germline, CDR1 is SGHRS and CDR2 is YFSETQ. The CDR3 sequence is CASSQGPQETQYF.

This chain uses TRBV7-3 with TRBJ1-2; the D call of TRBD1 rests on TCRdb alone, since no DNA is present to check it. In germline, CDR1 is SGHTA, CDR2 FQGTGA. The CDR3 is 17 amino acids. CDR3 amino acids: CARLDRLLHLVNYGYTF.

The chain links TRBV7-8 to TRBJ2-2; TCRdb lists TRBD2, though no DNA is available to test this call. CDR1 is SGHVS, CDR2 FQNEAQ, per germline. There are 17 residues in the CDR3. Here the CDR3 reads CASSLAQGLANTGELFF.

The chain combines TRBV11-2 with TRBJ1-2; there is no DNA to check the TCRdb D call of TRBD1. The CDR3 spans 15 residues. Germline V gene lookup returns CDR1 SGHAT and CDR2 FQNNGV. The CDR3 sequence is CASSLQGAGRDGYTF. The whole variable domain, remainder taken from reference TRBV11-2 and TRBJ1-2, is EAGVAQSPRYKIIEKRQSVAFWCNPISGHATLYWYQQILGQGPKLLIQFQNNGVVDDSQLPKDRFSAERLKGVDSTLKIQPAKLEDSAVYLCASSLQGAGRDGYTFGSGTRLTVV.

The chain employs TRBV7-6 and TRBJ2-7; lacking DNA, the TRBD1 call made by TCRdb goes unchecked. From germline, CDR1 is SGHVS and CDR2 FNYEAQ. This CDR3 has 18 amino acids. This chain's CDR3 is CASSLAGWGPGSSYEQYF.

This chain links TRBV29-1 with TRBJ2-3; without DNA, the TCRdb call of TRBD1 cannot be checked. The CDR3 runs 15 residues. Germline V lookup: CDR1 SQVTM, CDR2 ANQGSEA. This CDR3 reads CSVETGQPFTDTQYF.

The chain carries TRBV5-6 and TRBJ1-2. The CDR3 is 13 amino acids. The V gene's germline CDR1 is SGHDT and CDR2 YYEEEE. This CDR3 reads CASSVDGNYGYTF.

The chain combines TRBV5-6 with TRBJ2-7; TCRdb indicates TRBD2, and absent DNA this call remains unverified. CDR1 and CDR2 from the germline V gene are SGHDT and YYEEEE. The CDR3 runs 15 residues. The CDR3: CASSRVARDAYEQYF.

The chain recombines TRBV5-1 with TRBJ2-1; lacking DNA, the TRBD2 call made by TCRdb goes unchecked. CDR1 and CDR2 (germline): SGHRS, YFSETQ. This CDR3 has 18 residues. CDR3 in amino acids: CASRYEVSGRSSYNEQFF.

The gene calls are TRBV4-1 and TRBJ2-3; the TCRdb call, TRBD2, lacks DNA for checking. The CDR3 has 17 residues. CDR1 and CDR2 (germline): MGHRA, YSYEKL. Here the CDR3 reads CASSQIFGLEVADTQYF.

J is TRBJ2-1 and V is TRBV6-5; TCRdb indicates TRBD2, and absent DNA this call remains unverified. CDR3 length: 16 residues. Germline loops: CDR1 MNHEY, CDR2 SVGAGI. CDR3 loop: CASSTTSGFSYNEQFF.

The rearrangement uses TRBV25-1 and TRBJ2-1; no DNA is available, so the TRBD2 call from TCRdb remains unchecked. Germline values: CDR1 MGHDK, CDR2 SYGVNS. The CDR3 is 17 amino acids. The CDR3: CASSEYRRGRTYNEQFF.

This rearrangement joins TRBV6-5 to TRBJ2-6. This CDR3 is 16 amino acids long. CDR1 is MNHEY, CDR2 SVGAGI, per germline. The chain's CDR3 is CASSYSSGTGANVLTF.

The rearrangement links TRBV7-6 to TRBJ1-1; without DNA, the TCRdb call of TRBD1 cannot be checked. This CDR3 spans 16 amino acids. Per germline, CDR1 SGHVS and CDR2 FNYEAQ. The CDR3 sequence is CASSLPRAGGNTEAFF.

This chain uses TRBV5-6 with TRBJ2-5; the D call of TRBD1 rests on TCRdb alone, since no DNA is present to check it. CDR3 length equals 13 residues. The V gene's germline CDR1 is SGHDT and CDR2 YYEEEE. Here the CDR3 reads CASSSQEQETQYF.

CDR3: CSVVGPPTYEQYF. This chain links TRBV29-1 with TRBJ2-7; TCRdb selects TRBD1, and the lack of DNA leaves this call unchecked. From germline, CDR1 is SQVTM and CDR2 ANQGSEA. The CDR3 length is 13 residues.

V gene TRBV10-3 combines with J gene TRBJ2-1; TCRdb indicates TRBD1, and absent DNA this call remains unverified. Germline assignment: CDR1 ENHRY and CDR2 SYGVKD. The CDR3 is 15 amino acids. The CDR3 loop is CAINIQGTRGNEQFF.

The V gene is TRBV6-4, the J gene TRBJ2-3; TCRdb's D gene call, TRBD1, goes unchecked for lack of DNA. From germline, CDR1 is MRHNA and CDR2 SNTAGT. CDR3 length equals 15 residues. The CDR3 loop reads CASSDSIGATDTQYF.

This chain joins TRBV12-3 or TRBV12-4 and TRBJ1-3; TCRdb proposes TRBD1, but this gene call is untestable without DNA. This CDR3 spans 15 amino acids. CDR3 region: CASSTGQGYGNTIYF.

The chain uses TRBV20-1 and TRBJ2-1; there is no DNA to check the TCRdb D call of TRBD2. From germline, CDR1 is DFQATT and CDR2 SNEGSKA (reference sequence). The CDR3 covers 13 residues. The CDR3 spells CSANGDSNNEQFF.

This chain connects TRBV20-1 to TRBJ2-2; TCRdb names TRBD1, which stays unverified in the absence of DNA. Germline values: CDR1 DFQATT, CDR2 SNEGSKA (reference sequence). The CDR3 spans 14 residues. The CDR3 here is CSARDRGRFRELFF.